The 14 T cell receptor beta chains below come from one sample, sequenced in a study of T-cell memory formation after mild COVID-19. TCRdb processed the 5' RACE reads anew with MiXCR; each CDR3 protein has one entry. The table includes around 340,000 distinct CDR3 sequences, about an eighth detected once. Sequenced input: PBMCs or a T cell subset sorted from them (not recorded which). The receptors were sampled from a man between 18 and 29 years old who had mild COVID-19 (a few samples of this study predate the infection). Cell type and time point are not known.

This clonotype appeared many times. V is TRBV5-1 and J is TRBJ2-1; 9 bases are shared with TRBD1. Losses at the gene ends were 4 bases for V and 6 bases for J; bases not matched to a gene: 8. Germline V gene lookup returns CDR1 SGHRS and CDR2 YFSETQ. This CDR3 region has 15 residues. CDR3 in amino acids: CASSRTGTGFNEQFF. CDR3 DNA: TGCGCCAGCAGCAGAACCGGGACAGGGTTCAATGAGCAGTTCTTC.

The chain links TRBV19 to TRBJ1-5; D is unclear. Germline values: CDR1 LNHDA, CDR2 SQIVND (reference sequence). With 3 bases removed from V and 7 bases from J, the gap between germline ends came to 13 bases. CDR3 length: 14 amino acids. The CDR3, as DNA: TGTGCCAGTAGTATCGCAGGCCTAGGCCAGCCCCAGCATTTT. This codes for CASSIAGLGQPQHF.

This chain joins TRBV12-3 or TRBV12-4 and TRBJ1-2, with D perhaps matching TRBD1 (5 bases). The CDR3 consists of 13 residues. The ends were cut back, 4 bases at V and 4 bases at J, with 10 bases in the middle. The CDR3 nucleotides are TGTGCCAGCAGTTGGGGGACCGGCTATGGCTACACCTTC. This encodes CASSWGTGYGYTF.

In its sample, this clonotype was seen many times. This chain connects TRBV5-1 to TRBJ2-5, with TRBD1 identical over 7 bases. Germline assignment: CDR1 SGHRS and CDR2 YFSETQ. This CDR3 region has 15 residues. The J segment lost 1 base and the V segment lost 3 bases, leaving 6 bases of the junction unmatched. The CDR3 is CASSSTRGFQETQYF. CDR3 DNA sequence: TGCGCCAGCAGCTCCACCAGGGGGTTCCAAGAGACCCAGTACTTC.

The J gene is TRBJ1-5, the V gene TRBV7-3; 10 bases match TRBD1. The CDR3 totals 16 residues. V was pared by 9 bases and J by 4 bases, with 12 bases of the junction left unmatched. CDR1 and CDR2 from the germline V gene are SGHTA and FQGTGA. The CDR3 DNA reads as TGTGCCAGATCCACCCGGACAGGGGGAAGTAATCAGCCCCAGCATTTT. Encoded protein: CARSTRTGGSNQPQHF.

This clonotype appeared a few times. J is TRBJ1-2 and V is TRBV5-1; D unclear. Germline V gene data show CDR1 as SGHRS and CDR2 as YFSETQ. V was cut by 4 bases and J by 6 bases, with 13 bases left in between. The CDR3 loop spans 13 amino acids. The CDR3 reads CASSTYRTDGYTF. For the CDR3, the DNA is TGCGCCAGCAGCACCTATCGGACGGATGGCTACACCTTC.

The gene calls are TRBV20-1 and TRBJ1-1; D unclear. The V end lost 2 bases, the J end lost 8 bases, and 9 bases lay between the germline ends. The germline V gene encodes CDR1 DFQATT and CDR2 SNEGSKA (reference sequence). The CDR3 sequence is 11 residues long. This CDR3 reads CSARLGVEAFF. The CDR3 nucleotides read TGCAGTGCTAGACTGGGTGTCGAAGCTTTCTTT.

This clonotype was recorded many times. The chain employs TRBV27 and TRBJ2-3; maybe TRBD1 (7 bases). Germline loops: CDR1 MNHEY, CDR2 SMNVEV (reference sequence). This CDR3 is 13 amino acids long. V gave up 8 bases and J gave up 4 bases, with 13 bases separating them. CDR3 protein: CASGRQGADTQYF. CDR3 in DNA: TGTGCCAGCGGGAGGCAGGGGGCAGATACGCAGTATTTT.

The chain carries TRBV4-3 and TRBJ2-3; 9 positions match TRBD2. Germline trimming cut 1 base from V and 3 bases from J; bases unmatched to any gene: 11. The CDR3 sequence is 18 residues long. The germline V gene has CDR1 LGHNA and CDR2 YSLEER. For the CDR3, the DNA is TGCGCCAGCAGCCAAGTTTGGGAGCGGGGGGCCGATACAGATACGCAGTATTTT. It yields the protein CASSQVWERGADTDTQYF.

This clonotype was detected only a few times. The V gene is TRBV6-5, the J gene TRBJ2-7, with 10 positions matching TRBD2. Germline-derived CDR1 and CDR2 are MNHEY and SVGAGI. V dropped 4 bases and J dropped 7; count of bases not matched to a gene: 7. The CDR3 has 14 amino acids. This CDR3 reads CASSSSGGPAEQYF. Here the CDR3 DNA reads TGTGCCAGCAGTTCTAGCGGGGGCCCCGCGGAGCAGTACTTC.

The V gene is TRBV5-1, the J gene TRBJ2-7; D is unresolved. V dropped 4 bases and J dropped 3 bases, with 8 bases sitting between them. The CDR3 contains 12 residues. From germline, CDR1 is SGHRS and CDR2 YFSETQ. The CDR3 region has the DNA TGCGCCAGCAGCCAGCCGGGCTACGAGCAGTACTTC. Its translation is CASSQPGYEQYF. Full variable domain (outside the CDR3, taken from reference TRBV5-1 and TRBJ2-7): KAGVTQTPRYLIKTRGQQVTLSCSPISGHRSVSWYQQTPGQGLQFLFEYFSETQRNKGNFPGRFSGRQFSNSRSEMNVSTLELGDSALYLCASSQPGYEQYFGPGTRLTVT.

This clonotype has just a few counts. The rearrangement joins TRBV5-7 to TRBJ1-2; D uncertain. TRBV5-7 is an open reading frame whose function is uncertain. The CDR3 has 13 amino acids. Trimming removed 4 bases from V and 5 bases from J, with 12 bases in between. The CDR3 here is CASSPNGLYGYTF. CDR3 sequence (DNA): TGTGCCAGCAGCCCGAATGGGCTATATGGCTACACCTTC.

The CDR3 DNA sequence: TGTGCCAGCAGCCCTAACAGGGGGGTGGTCACCGGGGAGCTGTTTTTT. It is translated as CASSPNRGVVTGELFF. The chain has TRBV7-2 and TRBJ2-2, with 8 positions matching TRBD1. After removal of 5 bases from V and 4 bases from J, the junction contained 9 bases not matched to a gene. Germline V gene sequence: CDR1 SGHTA, CDR2 FQGNSA. This CDR3 region has 16 residues.

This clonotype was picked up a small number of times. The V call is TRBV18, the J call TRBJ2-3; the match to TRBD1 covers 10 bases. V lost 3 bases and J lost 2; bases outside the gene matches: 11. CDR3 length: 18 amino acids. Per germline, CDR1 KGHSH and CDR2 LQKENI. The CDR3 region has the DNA TGTGCCAGCTCACCTTTACCAATGGACAGGGGGGTCACAGATACGCAGTATTTT. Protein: CASSPLPMDRGVTDTQYF.